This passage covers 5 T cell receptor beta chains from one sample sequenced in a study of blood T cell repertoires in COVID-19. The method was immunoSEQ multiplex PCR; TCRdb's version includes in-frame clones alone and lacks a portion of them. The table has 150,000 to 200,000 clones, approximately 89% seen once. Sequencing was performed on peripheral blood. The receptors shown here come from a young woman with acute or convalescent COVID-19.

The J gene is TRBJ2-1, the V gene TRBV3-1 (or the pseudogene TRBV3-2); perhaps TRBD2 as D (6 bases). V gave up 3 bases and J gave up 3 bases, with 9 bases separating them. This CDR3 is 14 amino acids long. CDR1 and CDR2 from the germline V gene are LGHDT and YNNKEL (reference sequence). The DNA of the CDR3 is TGTGCCAGCAGCCACCAGGGACTCTACAATGAGCAGTTCTTC. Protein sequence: CASSHQGLYNEQFF.

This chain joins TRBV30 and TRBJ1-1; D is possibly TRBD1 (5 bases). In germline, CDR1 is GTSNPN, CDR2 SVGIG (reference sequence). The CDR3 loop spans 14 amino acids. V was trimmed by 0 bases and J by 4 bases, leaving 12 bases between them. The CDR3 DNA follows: TGTGCCTGGAGTGTGATAGGGGAAGGCACTGAAGCTTTCTTT. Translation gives CAWSVIGEGTEAFF.

CDR3 sequence (DNA): TGTGCCAGCAGCTTTGGGAGCTCCTACAATGAGCAGTTCTTC. Translating gives CASSFGSSYNEQFF. The chain has TRBV7-2 and TRBJ2-1; maybe TRBD2 (5 bases). Trimming took 3 bases from V and 0 from J, leaving 6 bases between them. The germline V gene has CDR1 SGHTA and CDR2 FQGNSA. The CDR3 has 14 residues.

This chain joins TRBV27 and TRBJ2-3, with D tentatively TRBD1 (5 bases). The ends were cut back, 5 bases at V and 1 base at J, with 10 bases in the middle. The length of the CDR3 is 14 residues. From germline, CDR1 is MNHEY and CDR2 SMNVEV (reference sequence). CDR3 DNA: TGTGCCAGCAGTGTCCTAGGGGGCACAGATACGCAGTATTTT. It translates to CASSVLGGTDTQYF.

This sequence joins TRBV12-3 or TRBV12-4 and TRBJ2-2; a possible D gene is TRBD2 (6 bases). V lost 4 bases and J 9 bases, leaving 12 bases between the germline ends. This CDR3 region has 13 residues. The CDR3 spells CASSWAGSRELFF. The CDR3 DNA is TGTGCCAGCAGTTGGGCGGGGTCCCGGGAGCTGTTTTTT.